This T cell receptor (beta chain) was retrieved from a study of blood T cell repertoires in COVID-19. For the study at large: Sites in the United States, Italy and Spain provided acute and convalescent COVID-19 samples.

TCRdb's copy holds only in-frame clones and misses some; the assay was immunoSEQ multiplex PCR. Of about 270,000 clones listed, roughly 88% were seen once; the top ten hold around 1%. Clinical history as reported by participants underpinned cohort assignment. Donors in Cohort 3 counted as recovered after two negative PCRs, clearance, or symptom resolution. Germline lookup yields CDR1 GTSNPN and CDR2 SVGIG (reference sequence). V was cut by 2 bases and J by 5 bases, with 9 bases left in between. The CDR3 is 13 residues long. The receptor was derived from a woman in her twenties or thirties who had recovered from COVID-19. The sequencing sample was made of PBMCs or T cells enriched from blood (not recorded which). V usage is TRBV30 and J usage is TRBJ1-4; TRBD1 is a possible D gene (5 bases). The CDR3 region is CAWSYGGNEKLFF. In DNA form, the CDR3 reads TGTGCCTGGAGTTACGGGGGGAATGAAAAACTGTTTTTT.